Listed below are T cell receptor beta chains from one sample, sequenced in a study of T cells after yellow fever vaccination. MiXCR, applied by TCRdb to the 5' RACE reads, yields one record per CDR3 protein. The sample has tens of thousands of distinct CDR3 sequences; 7.7% are singletons. Sequenced here: CD8+ T cells sorted from PBMCs, sampled on the day of the yellow fever booster vaccination. Receptor source: a man aged 25-45 years who received the YFV17D yellow fever vaccine. CDR3s include the opening cysteine and the closing phenylalanine or tryptophan. The D gene is left open where the match is weak. Size is stated for part of the rows, as once, few or many counts, or as a class when the clone is expanded.

v_gene	abundance	d_gene	j_gene	CDR3aa	CDR3nt
TRBV4-3	.	TRBD1	TRBJ2-3	CASSQVNRGLLDTQYF	TGCGCCAGCAGCCAAGTTAACAGGGGGCTGTTAGATACGCAGTATTTT
TRBV13	.	.	TRBJ2-7	CASSWASRYEQYF	TGTGCCAGCAGCTGGGCCAGCCGTTACGAGCAGTACTTC
TRBV12-3/TRBV12-4	.	TRBD1	TRBJ2-3	CASSPGTGKWASGPRDTQYF	TGTGCCAGCAGTCCAGGGACAGGGAAGTGGGCTAGCGGCCCACGGGATACGCAGTATTTT
TRBV6-6	few	.	TRBJ2-1	CASTYSLDEQFF	TGTGCCAGCACCTATTCTTTGGATGAGCAGTTCTTC
TRBV11-2	few	TRBD1	TRBJ2-7	CASSLTGVALEQYF	TGTGCCAGCAGTTTGACAGGGGTGGCTCTCGAGCAGTACTTC
TRBV11-2	.	.	TRBJ2-1	CASSEPLGFNEQFF	TGTGCCAGCAGCGAACCCCTGGGTTTCAATGAGCAGTTCTTC
TRBV9	.	TRBD2	TRBJ2-2	CASSGSTGGSDTGELFF	TGTGCCAGCAGCGGAAGCACGGGGGGGTCGGACACCGGGGAGCTGTTTTTT
TRBV29-1	.	.	TRBJ2-7	CSVEVGAGDEQYF	TGCAGCGTTGAAGTCGGGGCAGGGGACGAGCAGTACTTC
TRBV7-6	.	.	TRBJ1-2	CASSPTGTGYTF	TGTGCCAGCAGCCCAACGGGGACTGGCTACACCTTC
TRBV12-3/TRBV12-4	.	TRBD1	TRBJ2-2	CASSPDRVAWELFF	TGTGCCAGCAGTCCCGACAGGGTCGCCTGGGAGCTGTTTTTT
TRBV15	few	.	TRBJ1-1	CATSKGVNRGAFF	TGTGCCACCAGCAAAGGGGTCAATAGGGGAGCTTTCTTT
TRBV7-9	.	.	TRBJ2-1	CASSLGHNEQFF	TGTGCCAGCAGCTTGGGTCATAATGAGCAGTTCTTC
TRBV6-2/TRBV6-3	.	TRBD1	TRBJ2-1	CASSFGQGPYNEQFF	TGTGCCAGCAGCTTCGGACAGGGCCCCTACAATGAGCAGTTCTTC
TRBV11-2	.	.	TRBJ1-1	CASTPRSHEEGDTEAFF	TGTGCCAGCACCCCCAGATCACATGAGGAGGGAGACACTGAAGCTTTCTTT
TRBV23-1	few	TRBD2	TRBJ2-2	CASTRTSSRVGELFF	TGCGCCAGCACTCGGACTAGCTCTCGGGTCGGGGAGCTGTTTTTT
TRBV5-5	.	.	TRBJ2-7	CASSLLDYEQYF	TGTGCCAGCAGCTTGCTAGACTACGAGCAGTACTTC
TRBV7-6	few	TRBD2	TRBJ2-2	CASSEISGSTTGELFF	TGTGCCAGCAGTGAGATTAGCGGGAGTACAACCGGGGAGCTGTTTTTT
TRBV20-1	.	.	TRBJ2-1	CSARVWGLPNEQFF	TGCAGTGCTAGAGTCTGGGGACTCCCGAATGAGCAGTTCTTC
TRBV15	many	.	TRBJ2-7	CATSRRGFPEQYF	TGTGCCACCAGCAGACGGGGATTCCCCGAGCAGTACTTC
TRBV6-2/TRBV6-3	.	.	TRBJ1-1	CASSRDWITEAFF	TGTGCCAGCAGCCGGGACTGGATCACTGAAGCTTTCTTT
TRBV10-1	.	TRBD2	TRBJ2-1	CASSGPIVAGLHNEQFF	TGCGCCAGCAGTGGCCCCATAGTAGCGGGCCTCCACAATGAGCAGTTCTTC
TRBV10-3	.	TRBD2	TRBJ2-1	CATSGTSADEQFF	TGTGCCACCTCCGGGACTAGCGCTGATGAGCAGTTCTTC
TRBV14	many	.	TRBJ2-1	CASSHGDEQFF	TGTGCCAGCAGCCACGGGGATGAGCAGTTCTTC
TRBV5-1	few	.	TRBJ1-2	CASSGEQRANYGYTF	TGCGCCAGCAGCGGCGAACAGCGAGCTAACTATGGCTACACCTTC
TRBV5-6	.	.	TRBJ1-2	CASSLGDLYGYTF	TGTGCCAGCAGCTTGGGAGATCTCTATGGCTACACCTTC
TRBV18	few	.	TRBJ2-7	CASEGSLDYEQYF	TGTGCCAGCGAGGGTAGCTTGGACTACGAGCAGTACTTC
TRBV21-1	.	.	TRBJ1-3	CASSKVPCTEGNTIYF	TGTGCCAGCAGCAAAGTCCCCTGTACAGAAGGAAACACCATATATTTT
TRBV28	.	.	TRBJ1-5	CAGPHRLNQPQHF	TGTGCCGGCCCTCACAGACTAAATCAGCCCCAGCATTTT
TRBV29-1	.	TRBD2	TRBJ2-3	CSVELAGVTDTQYF	TGCAGCGTAGAACTAGCGGGAGTCACAGATACGCAGTATTTT
TRBV20-1	.	.	TRBJ2-1	CSASPSSSGGFEQFF	TGCAGTGCTAGCCCTAGTAGTAGTGGCGGCTTTGAGCAGTTCTTC
TRBV3-1	.	TRBD2	TRBJ2-3	CASTHTVAGVEPDTQYF	TGTGCCAGCACCCACACGGTCGCGGGAGTGGAGCCAGATACGCAGTATTTT